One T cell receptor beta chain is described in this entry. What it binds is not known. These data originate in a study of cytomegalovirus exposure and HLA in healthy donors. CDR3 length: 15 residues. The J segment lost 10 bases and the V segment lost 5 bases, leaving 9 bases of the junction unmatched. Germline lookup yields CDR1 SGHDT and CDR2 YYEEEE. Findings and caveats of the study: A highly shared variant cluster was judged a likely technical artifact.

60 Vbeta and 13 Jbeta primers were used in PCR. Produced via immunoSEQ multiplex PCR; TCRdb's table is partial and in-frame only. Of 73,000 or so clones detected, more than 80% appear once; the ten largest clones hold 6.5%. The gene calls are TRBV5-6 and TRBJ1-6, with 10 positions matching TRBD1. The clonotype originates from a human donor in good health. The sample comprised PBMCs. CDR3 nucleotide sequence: TGTGCCAGCAGTCGGGACAGGGGTTCGGGATCACCCCTCCACTTT. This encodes CASSRDRGSGSPLHF.